A selection of T cell receptor beta chains follows, all from one sample in a study of blood T cell repertoires in COVID-19. The assay was immunoSEQ multiplex PCR, and TCRdb's table has in-frame clones only and misses some. This sample has 400,000 or so clones, with around 87% found just once. Sequencing used PBMCs or T cells enriched from blood (not recorded which). The receptors were gathered from a man in his forties or fifties in a cohort exposed to, infected with or recovered from COVID-19 (not recorded which). The CDR3 runs from the conserved cysteine through the conserved F or W. Each record gives: D gene, V gene, J gene, clone size, CDR3 protein, CDR3 DNA. The D gene is left open where the match is weak. Clone size is stated in some rows and not others, as once, few, many or a class when expanded.

>-|TRBV6-5|TRBJ2-5|once
CASRREETQYF
TGTGCCAGCAGAAGAGAGGAGACCCAGTACTTC
>TRBD1|TRBV11-2|TRBJ2-7|once
CASSLSSGGYYSYEQYF
TGTGCCAGCAGTTTATCTTCAGGGGGCTACTACTCCTACGAGCAGTACTTC
>TRBD2|TRBV18|TRBJ2-1|-
CASSLLAGSYNEQFF
TGTGCCAGCTCACTACTAGCGGGATCATACAATGAGCAGTTCTTC
>-|TRBV28|TRBJ2-5|-
CASSHREQETQYF
TGTGCCAGCAGCCATAGGGAGCAAGAGACCCAGTACTTC
>TRBD2|TRBV28|TRBJ2-1|-
CASSSGTSGRNEQFF
TGTGCCAGCAGTTCCGGGACTAGCGGGAGAAATGAGCAGTTCTTC
>-|TRBV4-1|TRBJ2-7|-
CASSQDSQGLYEQYF
TGCGCCAGCAGCCAAGATTCACAGGGCCTCTACGAGCAGTACTTC
>TRBD1|TRBV2|TRBJ1-4|-
CASRNRDRGLEKLFF
TGTGCCAGCAGAAATAGGGACAGGGGGCTTGAAAAACTGTTTTTT
>TRBD2|TRBV2|TRBJ2-1|-
CASSGTSGYNEQFF
TGTGCCAGTTCCGGGACTAGCGGCTACAATGAGCAGTTCTTC
>-|TRBV2|TRBJ1-4|-
CASYSLGTTEKLFF
TGTGCCAGCTATTCCCTCGGGACAACTGAAAAACTGTTTTTT
>-|TRBV7-9|TRBJ2-7|few
CASSLSSYEQYF
TGTGCCAGCAGCTTGAGCTCCTACGAGCAGTACTTC
>-|TRBV10-3|TRBJ1-5|-
CAISGGPREPQHF
TGTGCCATCAGTGGAGGCCCACGTGAGCCCCAGCATTTT
>-|TRBV7-2|TRBJ2-3|-
CASSLRSDSDTQYF
TGTGCCAGCAGCTTACGTAGTGACTCAGATACGCAGTATTTT
>-|TRBV19|TRBJ2-7|-
CASSIGGSYEQYF
TGTGCCAGTAGTATCGGGGGTTCCTACGAGCAGTACTTC
>-|TRBV15|TRBJ1-6|many
CATSRDRGLNSPLHF
TGTGCCACCAGCAGAGACAGGGGTCTTAATTCACCCCTCCACTTT